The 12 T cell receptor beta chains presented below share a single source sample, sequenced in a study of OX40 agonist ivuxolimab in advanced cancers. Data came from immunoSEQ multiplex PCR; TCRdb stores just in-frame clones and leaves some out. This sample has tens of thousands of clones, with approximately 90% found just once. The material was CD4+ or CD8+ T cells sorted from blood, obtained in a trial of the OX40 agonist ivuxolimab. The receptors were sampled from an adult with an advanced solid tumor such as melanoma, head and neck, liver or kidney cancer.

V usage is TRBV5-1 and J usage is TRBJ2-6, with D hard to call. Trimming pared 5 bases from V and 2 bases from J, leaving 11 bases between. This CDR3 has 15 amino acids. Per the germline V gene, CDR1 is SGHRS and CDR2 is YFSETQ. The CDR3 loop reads CASSVNRPGANVLTF. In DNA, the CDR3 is TGCGCCAGCAGTGTTAATCGCCCTGGGGCCAACGTCCTGACTTTC.

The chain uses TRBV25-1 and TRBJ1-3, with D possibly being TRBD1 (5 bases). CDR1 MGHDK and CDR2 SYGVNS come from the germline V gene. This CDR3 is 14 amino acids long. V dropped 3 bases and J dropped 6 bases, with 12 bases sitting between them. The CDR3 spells CASSDRDGENTIYF. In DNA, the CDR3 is TGTGCCAGCAGTGATCGGGACGGAGAAAACACCATATATTTT. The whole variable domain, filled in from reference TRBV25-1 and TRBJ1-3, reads EADIYQTPRYLVIGTGKKITLECSQTMGHDKMYWYQQDPGMELHLIHYSYGVNSTEKGDLSSESTVSRIRTEHFPLTLESARPSHTSQYLCASSDRDGENTIYFGEGSWLTVV.

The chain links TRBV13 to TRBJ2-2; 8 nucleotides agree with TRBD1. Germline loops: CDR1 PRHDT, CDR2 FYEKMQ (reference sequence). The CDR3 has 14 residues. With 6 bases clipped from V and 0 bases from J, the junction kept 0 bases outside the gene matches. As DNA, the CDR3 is TGTGCCAGCAGACAGGGGGCGAACACCGGGGAGCTGTTTTTT. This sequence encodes CASRQGANTGELFF.

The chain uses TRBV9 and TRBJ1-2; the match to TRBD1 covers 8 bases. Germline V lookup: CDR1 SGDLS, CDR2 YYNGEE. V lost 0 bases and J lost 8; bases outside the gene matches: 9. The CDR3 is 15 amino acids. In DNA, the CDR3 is TGTGCCAGCAGCGTAGACCCCGGGACAGGAGGAGGCTACACCTTC. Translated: CASSVDPGTGGGYTF.

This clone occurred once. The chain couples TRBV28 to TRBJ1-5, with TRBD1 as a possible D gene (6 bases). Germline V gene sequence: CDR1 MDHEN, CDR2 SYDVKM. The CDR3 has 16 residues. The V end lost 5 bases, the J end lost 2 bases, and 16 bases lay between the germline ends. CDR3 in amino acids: CASSLTGLQGNQPQHF. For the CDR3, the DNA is TGTGCCAGCAGTCTGACAGGACTCCAAGGCAATCAGCCCCAGCATTTT. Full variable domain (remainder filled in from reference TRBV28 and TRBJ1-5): DVKVTQSSRYLVKRTGEKVFLECVQDMDHENMFWYRQDPGLGLRLIYFSYDVKMKEKGDIPEGYSVSREKKERFSLILESASTNQTSMYLCASSLTGLQGNQPQHFGDGTRLSIL.

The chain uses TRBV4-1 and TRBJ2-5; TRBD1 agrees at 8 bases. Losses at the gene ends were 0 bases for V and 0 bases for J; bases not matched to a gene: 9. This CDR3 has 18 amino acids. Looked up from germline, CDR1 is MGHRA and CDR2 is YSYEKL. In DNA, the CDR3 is TGCGCCAGCAGCCAAGAGGCATCGGACAGGGCGGACCAAGAGACCCAGTACTTC. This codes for CASSQEASDRADQETQYF.

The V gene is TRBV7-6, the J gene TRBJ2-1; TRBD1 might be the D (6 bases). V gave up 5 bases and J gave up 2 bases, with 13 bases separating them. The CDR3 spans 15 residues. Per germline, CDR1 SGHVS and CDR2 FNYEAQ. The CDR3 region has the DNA TGTGCCAGCAGCAAGGGGGACACAGCCTACAATGAGCAGTTCTTC. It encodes CASSKGDTAYNEQFF.

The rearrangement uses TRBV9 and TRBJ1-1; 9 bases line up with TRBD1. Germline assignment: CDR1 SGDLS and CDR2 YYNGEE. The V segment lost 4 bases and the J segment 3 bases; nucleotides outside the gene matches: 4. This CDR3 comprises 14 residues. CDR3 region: CASSSRQGDTEAFF. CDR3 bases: TGTGCCAGCAGCTCCCGACAGGGGGACACTGAAGCTTTCTTT.

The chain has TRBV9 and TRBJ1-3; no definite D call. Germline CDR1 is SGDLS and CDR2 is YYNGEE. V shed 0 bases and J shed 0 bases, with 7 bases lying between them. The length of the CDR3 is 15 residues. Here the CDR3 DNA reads TGTGCCAGCAGCGTAGGTTTCCTCTCTGGAAACACCATATATTTT. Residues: CASSVGFLSGNTIYF.

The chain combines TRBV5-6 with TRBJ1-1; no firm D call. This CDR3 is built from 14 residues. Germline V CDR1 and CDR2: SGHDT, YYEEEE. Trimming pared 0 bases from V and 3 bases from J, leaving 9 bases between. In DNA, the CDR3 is TGTGCCAGCAGCTTGGAGGCAGCCGACACTGAAGCTTTCTTT. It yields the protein CASSLEAADTEAFF.

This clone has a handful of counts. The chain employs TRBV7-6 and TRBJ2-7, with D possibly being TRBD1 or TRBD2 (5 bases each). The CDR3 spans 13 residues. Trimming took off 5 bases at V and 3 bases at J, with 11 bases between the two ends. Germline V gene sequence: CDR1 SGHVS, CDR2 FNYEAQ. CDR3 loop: CASSPRDGYEQYF. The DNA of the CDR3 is TGTGCCAGCAGCCCTCGGGACGGCTACGAGCAGTACTTC.

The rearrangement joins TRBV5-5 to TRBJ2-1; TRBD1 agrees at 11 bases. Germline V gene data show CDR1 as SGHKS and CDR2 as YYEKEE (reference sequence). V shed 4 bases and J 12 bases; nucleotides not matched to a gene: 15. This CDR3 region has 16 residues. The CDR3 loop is CASSITGQGAIVGQFF. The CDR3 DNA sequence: TGTGCCAGCAGCATCACCGGACAGGGGGCCATAGTAGGGCAGTTCTTC. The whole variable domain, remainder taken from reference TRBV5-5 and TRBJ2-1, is DAGVTQSPTHLIKTRGQQVTLRCSPISGHKSVSWYQQVLGQGPQFIFQYYEKEERGRGNFPDRFSARQFPNYSSELNVNALLLGDSALYLCASSITGQGAIVGQFFGPGTRLTVL.